This T cell receptor beta chain was identified during a study of T cells in Graves' hyperthyroidism and ophthalmopathy. In this sample, this clonotype turned up many times. Its antigen is as yet unknown. Germline CDR1 reads SGHRS; CDR2 reads YFSETQ. The length of the CDR3 is 14 residues. V was pared by 2 bases and J by 1 base, with 9 bases between. At first hyperthyroidism diagnosis, before any ophthalmopathy symptoms, the blood sample was collected. General observations from the study: Most expanded thyroid clonotypes above 0.001 recurred in blood. Ophthalmopathy was model-predicted a median approximately 6.4 months pre-onset.

There were TCR beta CDR3 regions amplified from RNA transcripts. A first-round RT-PCR of the TCR CDR3 used the HTBI primer set. A single record per CDR3 protein comes from TCRdb applying MiXCR to the multiplex PCR reads. The sample carries about 300,000 distinct CDR3 sequences, around 25% recorded once. The sample comprised blood. This clonotype originated in a man aged 35 to 55 with Graves' hyperthyroidism that later progressed to Graves' ophthalmopathy. The chain links TRBV5-1 to TRBJ1-1; tentative D call: TRBD1 (5 bases). CDR3 amino acids: CASSFDSQNTEAFF. CDR3 sequence (DNA): TGCGCCAGCAGCTTCGACAGCCAGAACACTGAAGCTTTCTTT.